The 4 T cell receptor beta chains reported below all come from one sample, sequenced in a study of blood T cell repertoires in COVID-19. The repertoire was sequenced with immunoSEQ multiplex PCR; TCRdb's copy has only in-frame clones and lacks some. In the table there are 110,000 to 150,000 clones, around 84% of which are singletons. The specimen was peripheral blood. The origin of the receptors is a woman aged 60-75 years with acute or convalescent COVID-19.

V usage is TRBV5-6 and J usage is TRBJ1-2, with unresolved D. V was trimmed by 5 bases and J by 4 bases, leaving 12 bases between them. The CDR3 is 13 amino acids. Germline V gene data show CDR1 as SGHDT and CDR2 as YYEEEE. The CDR3: CASSSGIPYGYTF. The CDR3 DNA sequence: TGTGCCAGCAGTTCAGGTATTCCCTATGGCTACACCTTC.

The V call is TRBV6-5, the J call TRBJ2-7; D uncertain. V was cut by 7 bases and J by 2 bases, with 18 bases left in between. This CDR3 has 15 amino acids. The germline CDR1 and CDR2 sequences are MNHEY and SVGAGI. DNA of the CDR3: TGTGCCAGCAAAATTTTGGGCCGTGAACCCTACGAGCAGTACTTC. Its protein is CASKILGREPYEQYF.

A single count supports this clone. The V gene is TRBV5-1, the J gene TRBJ2-1; perhaps TRBD2 as D (7 bases). Germline assignment: CDR1 SGHRS and CDR2 YFSETQ. V lost 0 bases and J lost 0, with 13 bases in between. This CDR3 is built from 17 residues. CDR3 bases: TGCGCCAGCAGCTTGGCGGTCGGGGGGCCCTCCTACAATGAGCAGTTCTTC. Amino acids: CASSLAVGGPSYNEQFF.

The chain joins TRBV7-2 to TRBJ2-1, with 9 bases that match TRBD2. CDR1 and CDR2 (germline): SGHTA, FQGNSA. The CDR3 has 15 residues. J was trimmed by 7 bases and V by 9 bases; bases with no gene match: 13. Here the CDR3 DNA reads TGTGCCAGAGCAGCTTGGGCGGGGGGGCATAATGAGCAGTTCTTC. This translates into CARAAWAGGHNEQFF.